This TCR beta chain originates from a study of T-cell memory formation after mild COVID-19 (dated by TCRdb to the early 2020s). General notes on the study: TCR sequence clusters from the two donors were largely donor specific. Longitudinal TCRalpha and TCRbeta repertoire sequencing tracked T-cell clones expanding and contracting after mild COVID-19 in a couple of donors. Two young, previously healthy adult volunteers, one female and one male, were included in the cohort.

The CDR3 sequence holds 13 residues, the cysteine and phenylalanine included. Left in the record is the CDR3 DNA by itself, 39 bases read in frame from the first base. V is cut back by 1 base and J by 12 bases, with 8 bases in the junction unmatched. CDR1 LGHNA and CDR2 YSLEER are derived from the germline V gene. PBMCs were isolated by Ficoll-Paque density gradient centrifugation. As concerns this clonotype: It lacks a known antigen. It has no much larger one-base neighbor in the sample; base qualities were not kept.

Overall study results and their limits: Contracting CD4+ clones turned up mainly in the CM and EM memory subsets, whereas EMRA was where CD8+ clones were enriched. Balanced CD4/CD8 phenotypes were observed for clones contracting from day 15 to 85, whereas a bias towards CD4+ was observed for a second wave of clones expanding from day 15 to 37. The detection of some responding clones in pre-infection memory suggests that pre-existing cross-reactive memory T cells joined the SARS-CoV-2 response. SARS-CoV-2 specificity of the second-wave clones peaking on day 37 was not confirmed. Only two mild cases were covered by the study, and larger cohorts that include severe cases with pre-infection samples were considered necessary.

These reads were obtained on an Illumina NovaSeq 6000. cDNA libraries for TCRalpha and TCRbeta were prepared by 5'RACE using constant-segment primers, with sample barcodes and unique molecular identifiers added. Trizol reagent was used to extract RNA from every sample. Amplification of the libraries took two PCR steps, and the second step added a second sample barcode plus Illumina TruSeq adapters. Libraries were sequenced on an Illumina NovaSeq with 2 x 150 bp paired-end reads. The study's processing was this. The reads were demultiplexed and collapsed into UMI-guided consensus sequences using migec v1.2.7. With mixcr v2.1.11, UMI consensuses were aligned to TRA and TRB V and J templates and assembled into clonotypes. A clonotype was counted as expanded or contracted only when both edgeR and NoisET called the clonotype significant, with the noise models trained on biological replicates. For edgeR calls, the cutoffs were a false discovery rate-adjusted p below 0.01 and a log2 fold-change threshold of 1. As an exploratory analysis of dynamics, max-normalized trajectories of the 1000 most abundant clonotypes were examined with PCA combined with hierarchical clustering. Separately sequenced CD4+ and CD8+ repertoires were used to assign a CD4 or CD8 phenotype to each responding clone. TCRdb's own reprocessing of the public reads used fastp at Q25 and MiXCR and kept productive beta chains. Rows with a matching CDR3 protein are joined into one entry that keeps the most common DNA and genes. TCRdb assigned the V and J calls; the authors' analysis was not used. The sample table holds around 420,000 distinct CDR3 sequences, of which 20% to 25% were seen once. The ten largest clonotypes hold about 10% of the sample.

Sequencing input: PBMCs or a T cell subset sorted from them (not recorded which). The V and J genes are TRBV4-3 and TRBJ2-7; TRBD1 fits 8 bases in the junction. The TCR was taken from an adult woman who had mild COVID-19 (a few samples of this study predate the infection). The sample titles of this study are shuffled in the database, so cell type and time point are left out; the donor was told from shared clones. Here is the DNA: TGCGCCAGCAGCCAAGGACTCGGGACAGGCCCGTACTTC. The encoded protein is CASSQGLGTGPYF.